This T cell receptor beta chain was recorded in a study of T-cell reconstitution after alpha-beta-depleted transplantation in children. This clonotype was seen ten or more times. The CDR3 is 14 residues long. Germline CDR1 is SGHRS and CDR2 is YFSETQ. V gave up 5 bases and J gave up 5 bases; unmatched junction bases: 6. Using unique molecular identifiers, the investigators prepared the TCRbeta library. TCRdb reprocessed the PCR reads via MiXCR and lists one record per CDR3 protein. The data contain roughly 220,000 distinct CDR3 sequences, 12% of them singletons. The sequence was collected from a human donor who donated a stem cell graft to a child with acute lymphoblastic leukemia. The genes are TRBV5-1 and TRBJ1-4, with 7 nucleotides matching TRBD1. This specimen consisted of PBMCs from the stem cell graft donor, obtained from the stem cell graft. The CDR3 here is CASRRGTANEKLFF. The CDR3 DNA reads as TGCGCCAGCAGACGCGGGACAGCGAATGAAAAACTGTTTTTT.